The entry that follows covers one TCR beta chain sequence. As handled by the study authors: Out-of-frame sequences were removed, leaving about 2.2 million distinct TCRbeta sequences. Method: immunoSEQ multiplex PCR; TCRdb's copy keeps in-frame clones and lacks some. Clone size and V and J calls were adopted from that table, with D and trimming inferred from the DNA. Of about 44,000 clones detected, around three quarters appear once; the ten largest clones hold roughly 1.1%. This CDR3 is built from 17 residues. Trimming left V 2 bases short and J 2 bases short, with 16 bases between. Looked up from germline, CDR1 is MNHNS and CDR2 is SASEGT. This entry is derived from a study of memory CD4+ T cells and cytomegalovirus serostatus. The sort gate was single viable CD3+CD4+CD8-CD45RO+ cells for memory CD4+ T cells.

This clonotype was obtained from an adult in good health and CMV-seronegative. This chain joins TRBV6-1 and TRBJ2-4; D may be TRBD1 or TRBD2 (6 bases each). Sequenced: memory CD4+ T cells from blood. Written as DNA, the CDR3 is TGTGCCAGCAGTGAATGGAGGGGGAGCAGTACCAAAAACATTCAGTACTTC. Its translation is CASSEWRGSSTKNIQYF.